This T cell receptor (beta chain) originates from a study of blood T cells in healthy people across ages. Isolation yielded PBMCs, at least 6.5 million per sample, in every case. A second PCR of roughly 6 to 12 cycles used a sample-barcoded 5' primer and a J-beta primer mix. TCRdb passed the 5' RACE reads through MiXCR, listing each CDR3 protein once. The sample lists hundreds of thousands of distinct CDR3 sequences, roughly 25% occurring once. Germline CDR1 reads LGHNA; CDR2 reads YNFKEQ. The CDR3 spans 18 residues. V lost 5 bases to trimming and J lost 3 bases; unmatched junction nucleotides: 10. This clonotype was recorded a few times. In addition, the sample was reused for a study of T cells of mothers and their children.

V gene TRBV4-2 combines with J gene TRBJ2-2, with 12 bases matching TRBD2. The receptor's source is a boy between 5 and 17 years old in good health. The sequenced material came from blood. CDR3 sequence: CASSKGLAGMKYTGELFF. DNA of the CDR3: TGTGCCAGCAGCAAGGGACTAGCGGGCATGAAATACACCGGGGAGCTGTTTTTT.